One sample yielded the 19 T cell receptor beta chains listed below, sequenced in a study of blood T cell repertoires in COVID-19. The data were produced by immunoSEQ multiplex PCR, yet TCRdb's version contains in-frame clones alone and is incomplete. The profile covers roughly 150,000 clones, with 70% to 90% appearing a single time and roughly 2.5% taken by the ten largest. Sequences were obtained from peripheral blood. These receptors all stem from an elderly woman with COVID-19, enrolled during active disease.

V gene TRBV19 combines with J gene TRBJ2-7; 10 bases are a match to TRBD1. Germline trimming cut 9 bases from V and 6 bases from J; bases unmatched to any gene: 5. CDR3 size: 12 residues. Germline CDR1 LNHDA, CDR2 SQIVND (reference sequence). CDR3 protein: CASRDRGVEQYF. The CDR3 bases are TGTGCCAGCCGGGACAGGGGTGTCGAGCAGTACTTC.

A word on this clone: The same CDR3 also results from other DNA sequences found in this sample. In DNA form, the CDR3 reads TGCGCCAGCAGCTGGCAGGGGAATGAAAAACTGTTTTTT. This gives the protein CASSWQGNEKLFF. The chain combines TRBV5-1 with TRBJ1-4; D is possibly TRBD1 (6 bases). This CDR3 region has 13 residues. From germline, CDR1 is SGHRS and CDR2 YFSETQ. V was cut by 3 bases and J by 5 bases, with 8 bases left in between.

With respect to this clone: This sample also contains other DNA sequences that code for the same CDR3. The rearrangement links TRBV9 to TRBJ2-3; TRBD2 matches 11 bases. The germline gives CDR1 SGDLS, CDR2 YYNGEE. There are 15 residues in the CDR3. The ends lost 0 bases at V and 4 bases at J; junction bases unmatched: 1. In DNA, the CDR3 is TGTGCCAGCAGCGTAGGGACTAGCGGGCCAGATACGCAGTATTTT. This gives the protein CASSVGTSGPDTQYF.

The genes are TRBV5-6 and TRBJ2-2; 7 bases map to TRBD2. V was clipped by 1 base and J by 9 bases; unmatched bases: 12. Germline loops: CDR1 SGHDT, CDR2 YYEEEE. The CDR3 covers 16 residues. This CDR3 is CASSLMVSSGSWELFF. The CDR3, as DNA: TGTGCCAGCAGCTTGATGGTTTCTAGCGGTTCTTGGGAGCTGTTTTTT. Full variable domain (outside the CDR3, taken from reference TRBV5-6 and TRBJ2-2): DAGVTQSPTHLIKTRGQQVTLRCSPKSGHDTVSWYQQALGQGPQFIFQYYEEEERQRGNFPDRFSGHQFPNYSSELNVNALLLGDSALYLCASSLMVSSGSWELFFGEGSRLTVL.

The rearrangement links TRBV9 to TRBJ1-2; D might be TRBD1 (5 bases). This CDR3 is 13 amino acids long. The germline gives CDR1 SGDLS, CDR2 YYNGEE. V lost 0 bases and J 4 bases, leaving 7 bases between the germline ends. CDR3 sequence: CASSVGGSYGYTF. In DNA, the CDR3 is TGTGCCAGCAGCGTAGGGGGCTCCTATGGCTACACCTTC.

This chain links TRBV27 with TRBJ2-7; 9 nucleotides match TRBD2. J gave up 4 bases and V 6 bases, and 7 bases lay outside the gene matches. Germline CDR1 MNHEY, CDR2 SMNVEV (reference sequence). The CDR3 is 14 residues long. CDR3 DNA sequence: TGTGCCAGCAGAATAGCGCGGGAGGGTTACGAGCAGTACTTC. This gives the protein CASRIAREGYEQYF.

The genes are TRBV24-1 and TRBJ2-7; maybe TRBD1 (5 bases). The germline V and J ends were trimmed by 2 bases and 1 base, with 11 bases remaining between them. This CDR3 is built from 15 residues. Germline assignment: CDR1 KGHDR and CDR2 SFDVKD. The CDR3 DNA reads TGTGCCACCAGTGATTCAGGGAACCCATCCTACGAGCAGTACTTC. Amino acid sequence: CATSDSGNPSYEQYF.

The chain couples TRBV14 to TRBJ2-7, with 10 bases fitting TRBD1. This CDR3 comprises 15 residues. The V gene's germline CDR1 is SGHDN and CDR2 FVKESK. With 4 bases clipped from V and 2 bases from J, the junction kept 5 bases outside the gene matches. The chain's CDR3 is CASSRGTGETYEQYF. CDR3 in DNA: TGTGCCAGCAGCCGCGGGACAGGGGAGACCTACGAGCAGTACTTC.

The rearrangement links TRBV11-2 to TRBJ2-7; 11 positions match TRBD2. The CDR3 sequence is 15 residues long. Per the germline V gene, CDR1 is SGHAT and CDR2 is FQNNGV. V lost 6 bases and J lost 4; bases outside the gene matches: 8. DNA for the CDR3: TGTGCCAGCAGTTATATACTAGCGGGAGTTTACGAGCAGTACTTC. Protein sequence: CASSYILAGVYEQYF.

The chain carries TRBV6-9 and TRBJ1-1; no reliable D call. Germline CDR1 and CDR2: MNHGY and SVAAGI. This CDR3 comprises 14 residues. The germline V and J ends were trimmed by 4 bases and 4 bases, with 13 bases remaining between them. The CDR3 sequence: CASSFSGWATEAFF. The CDR3 DNA reads as TGTGCCAGCAGTTTCAGTGGGTGGGCCACTGAAGCTTTCTTT.

The chain employs TRBV10-2 and TRBJ2-7, with 11 positions matching TRBD2. Per germline, CDR1 WSHSY and CDR2 SAAADI. V was clipped by 0 bases and J by 3 bases; unmatched bases: 7. This CDR3 is built from 17 residues. The CDR3 loop is CASSESYSGRGRYEQYF. DNA for the CDR3: TGCGCCAGCAGTGAGTCGTATAGCGGGAGGGGTCGCTACGAGCAGTACTTC.

The chain recombines TRBV5-1 with TRBJ1-1, with D possibly being TRBD1 (6 bases). CDR1 is SGHRS, CDR2 YFSETQ, per germline. The V and J ends lost 4 bases and 6 bases respectively, with 13 bases between them. The CDR3 has 13 amino acids. The CDR3 loop is CASSQTGFAEAFF. The CDR3 nucleotides read TGCGCCAGCAGCCAAACAGGGTTTGCTGAAGCTTTCTTT.

The chain links TRBV7-3 to TRBJ1-6, with D tentatively TRBD1 (5 bases). CDR3 size: 13 residues. In germline, CDR1 is SGHTA, CDR2 FQGTGA. The V and J ends lost 0 bases and 11 bases respectively, with 8 bases between them. The CDR3 region has the DNA TGTGCCAGCAGCTTAACGTGGGGGGCACCCCTCCACTTT. Protein sequence: CASSLTWGAPLHF.

This chain joins TRBV18 and TRBJ1-1; D perhaps matches TRBD1 (6 bases). Germline values: CDR1 KGHSH, CDR2 LQKENI. V lost 0 bases to trimming and J lost 1 base, with 9 bases between them. The CDR3 runs 15 residues. The CDR3 DNA reads TGTGCCAGCTCACCACCGGGGGGGGCGAACACTGAAGCTTTCTTT. This translates into CASSPPGGANTEAFF.

The J gene is TRBJ2-3, the V gene TRBV7-9; TRBD2 matches at 7 bases. The V and J ends lost 5 bases and 2 bases, in that order; junction bases with no gene match: 4. Germline CDR1 SEHNR, CDR2 FQNEAQ (reference sequence). The CDR3 is 14 amino acids. CDR3 residues: CASSPTSFTDTQYF. CDR3 coding DNA: TGTGCCAGCAGCCCGACTAGCTTCACAGATACGCAGTATTTT.

The chain joins TRBV18 to TRBJ2-3; no reliable D call. Germline V gene sequence: CDR1 KGHSH, CDR2 LQKENI. The CDR3 runs 16 residues. Trimming left V 6 bases short and J 0 bases short, with 16 bases between. This CDR3 is CASSPFQDASTDTQYF. In DNA form, the CDR3 reads TGTGCCAGCTCTCCTTTTCAGGATGCTAGCACAGATACGCAGTATTTT.

This chain connects TRBV7-2 to TRBJ1-1; D might be TRBD1 (5 bases). The V gene's germline CDR1 is SGHTA and CDR2 FQGNSA. The CDR3 loop spans 19 amino acids. Trimming removed 1 base at V and 3 bases at J, with 24 bases between. The CDR3: CASSLVRRTSTAWDTEAFF. CDR3 coding DNA: TGTGCCAGCAGCTTAGTTCGTCGGACATCGACAGCTTGGGACACTGAAGCTTTCTTT.

The chain links TRBV18 to TRBJ2-1, with 8 bases lining up with TRBD2. Trimming removed 5 bases from V and 4 bases from J; junction bases left unmatched: 10. This CDR3 has 16 amino acids. CDR1 is KGHSH, CDR2 LQKENI, per germline. Here the CDR3 DNA reads TGTGCCAGCTCATCTGGTGGCGGGGGGACATACAATGAGCAGTTCTTC. Translation: CASSSGGGGTYNEQFF.

This chain uses TRBV29-1 with TRBJ1-2; 7 bases match TRBD1. The CDR3 is 14 residues long. Trimming took 6 bases from V and 0 from J; bases not matched to a gene: 7. The germline V gene encodes CDR1 SQVTM and CDR2 ANQGSEA. The CDR3 is CSVGGQRTNYGYTF. The CDR3, as DNA: TGCAGCGTCGGGGGACAGCGAACTAACTATGGCTACACCTTC.